A selection of T cell receptor beta chains follows, all from one sample in a study of early T cells in non-severe SARS-CoV-2 infection. TCRdb ran MiXCR on the 5' RACE reads and lists one entry per CDR3 protein. The table shows more than 25,000 distinct CDR3 sequences, with roughly 2.8% occurring only once. What was sequenced was whole blood. The receptor set was obtained from an adult who was a healthcare worker with PCR-confirmed SARS-CoV-2 infection or an uninfected control (not recorded which). Each CDR3 is given with its conserved first and last residue. The order of the fields is clone size, J gene, D gene, V gene, CDR3 DNA, CDR3 protein. The D gene is left open where the match is weak. The size of a clone is reported for some rows only, either as once, few or many, or as a class for expanded clones.

NA	TRBJ1-6	TRBD1	TRBV18	TGTGCCAGCTCACCGATAAGGGACAGGGGGAATTCACCCCTCCACTTT	CASSPIRDRGNSPLHF
many	TRBJ2-3	TRBD2	TRBV7-3	TGTGCCAGCAGCTTAGGCCCGGCTAGCGGGGGTCGGGATACGCAGTATTTT	CASSLGPASGGRDTQYF
many	TRBJ1-1	NA	TRBV7-6	TGTGCCAGCAGCTTAGTAAAGGGGGGACCCATGAACACTGAAGCTTTCTTT	CASSLVKGGPMNTEAFF
many	TRBJ2-1	TRBD1	TRBV12-3/TRBV12-4	TGTGCCAGCAGTTCGGGACAGGGGGTGGAGGAGCAGTTCTTC	CASSSGQGVEEQFF
many	TRBJ2-3	TRBD2	TRBV20-1	TGCAGTGCTGTTAGCGGGGGAGCCCAAACTAGCACAGATACGCAGTATTTT	CSAVSGGAQTSTDTQYF
many	TRBJ2-3	TRBD2	TRBV9	TGTGCCAGCAGGGGAGAACTAGCGGGGGATTCCACAGATACGCAGTATTTT	CASRGELAGDSTDTQYF
many	TRBJ2-1	TRBD2	TRBV20-1	TGCAGTGCTAGGGTGCGGGGGGGAATAGTTACGTTGAATGAGCAGTTCTTC	CSARVRGGIVTLNEQFF
many	TRBJ2-5	NA	TRBV5-1	TGCGCCAGCAGCTTAACCCCAGGGTCAGAAGAGACCCAGTACTTC	CASSLTPGSEETQYF
NA	TRBJ2-3	NA	TRBV5-1	TGCGCCAGCAGCTTGGCCTACAATACGCAGTATTTT	CASSLAYNTQYF
many	TRBJ2-1	NA	TRBV12-3/TRBV12-4	TGTGCCAGCAGTCTCGGGCAGACGACTAATGAGCAGTTCTTC	CASSLGQTTNEQFF
many	TRBJ2-1	TRBD2	TRBV7-9	TGTGCCAGCAGAGAAGCGGGGGGGCCTGGCAATGAGCAGTTCTTC	CASREAGGPGNEQFF
many	TRBJ1-5	NA	TRBV12-3/TRBV12-4	TGTGCCAGCAGTTTGGGGAGAAGTCAGCCCCAGCATTTT	CASSLGRSQPQHF
many	TRBJ1-6	NA	TRBV9	TGTGCCAGCAGCGTAGATAGGGTCCCCATACGTTCACCCCTCCACTTT	CASSVDRVPIRSPLHF
many	TRBJ2-3	NA	TRBV9	TGTGCCAGCAGCGTAGGATTTGATACGCAGTATTTT	CASSVGFDTQYF
few	TRBJ2-3	NA	TRBV2	TGTGCCAGCCGAAAGTTAGGGCCAGGGGCCACAGATACGCAGTATTTT	CASRKLGPGATDTQYF
many	TRBJ2-5	NA	TRBV30	TGTGCCTGGAGCCACGGACTGTTGAAAGAGACCCAGTACTTC	CAWSHGLLKETQYF
NA	TRBJ2-3	TRBD1	TRBV27	TGTGCCAGCAGCAACAGGGGGCGCACAGATACGCAGTATTTT	CASSNRGRTDTQYF
many	TRBJ2-1	TRBD1	TRBV3-1	TGTGCCAGCAGCCAAGGATTCGGACAGGCAGGCAATGAGCAGTTCTTC	CASSQGFGQAGNEQFF
many	TRBJ1-2	NA	TRBV12-3/TRBV12-4	TGTGCCAGCAGTCCCGGCCGTCAGGGGTCCTCCTATGGCTACACCTTC	CASSPGRQGSSYGYTF
many	TRBJ2-3	TRBD2	TRBV29-1	TGCAGCGTTGAAGGCGGGGGGACCACAGATACGCAGTATTTT	CSVEGGGTTDTQYF
many	TRBJ2-3	NA	TRBV7-3	TGTGCCAGCAGCACTGGGACTCCCACAGATACGCAGTATTTT	CASSTGTPTDTQYF
many	TRBJ2-1	NA	TRBV24-1	TGTGCCACCAGTGACCCGGCAGACTCCGGGGATGAGCAGTTCTTC	CATSDPADSGDEQFF
many	TRBJ1-3	NA	TRBV9	TGTGCCAGCAGCGTCGCCACCTCTGGAAACACCATATATTTT	CASSVATSGNTIYF
many	TRBJ1-3	NA	TRBV12-3/TRBV12-4	TGTGCCAGCAGTTTGTGGACCTTTACTGGAAACACCATATATTTT	CASSLWTFTGNTIYF
many	TRBJ2-5	NA	TRBV15	TGTGCCACCAGCAGACAGGAATTCCAAGAGACCCAGTACTTC	CATSRQEFQETQYF
many	TRBJ1-3	TRBD1	TRBV6-5	TGTGCCAGCAGTCGAAGCCGGACAGGGCCTGGAAACACCATATATTTT	CASSRSRTGPGNTIYF
many	TRBJ2-5	TRBD2	TRBV20-1	TGCAGTGCTAGCCCCGGGACTAGCTTTCAAGAGACCCAGTACTTC	CSASPGTSFQETQYF
many	TRBJ2-5	NA	TRBV12-3/TRBV12-4	TGTGCCAGCGCCCGTGACGTACAAGAGACCCAGTACTTC	CASARDVQETQYF
many	TRBJ2-4	NA	TRBV20-1	TGCAGTGCTAGTCCGGGGGCCGGGGACATTCAGTACTTC	CSASPGAGDIQYF
many	TRBJ2-1	TRBD2	TRBV11-3	TGTGCCAGCAGCTTAGGGGCTAGCGGGTACAATGAGCAGTTCTTC	CASSLGASGYNEQFF
many	TRBJ2-1	TRBD2	TRBV12-3/TRBV12-4	TGTGCCAGCAGTTCGGCTAGCGGGGACTTTTACAATGAGCAGTTCTTC	CASSSASGDFYNEQFF
many	TRBJ2-3	NA	TRBV2	TGTGCCATCGGGACTTTCACCACAGATACGCAGTATTTT	CAIGTFTTDTQYF
many	TRBJ2-5	TRBD2	TRBV7-2	TGTGCCAGCAGCTTCATAGCGGGGGGGCCGAGAGAGACCCAGTACTTC	CASSFIAGGPRETQYF
many	TRBJ2-2	NA	TRBV6-1	TGTGCCAGCAGTGAAAGGGACACCGGGGAGCTGTTTTTT	CASSERDTGELFF
many	TRBJ2-3	TRBD2	TRBV11-2	TGTGCCAGCAGCCCAGGCCCTAGCGGGGGTGATACGCAGTATTTT	CASSPGPSGGDTQYF
many	TRBJ1-5	TRBD1	TRBV6-1	TGTGCCAGCAGAGGACAGGGTGCCTTGGGCGATCAGCCCCAGCATTTT	CASRGQGALGDQPQHF
many	TRBJ2-1	NA	TRBV7-3	TGTGCCAGCAGCCCGGACAGAAGGTCCTACAATGAGCAGTTCTTC	CASSPDRRSYNEQFF
many	TRBJ2-5	NA	TRBV11-3	TGTGCCAGCAGCTTGGGAGGCAACCAAGAGACCCAGTACTTC	CASSLGGNQETQYF
NA	TRBJ1-4	TRBD1	TRBV7-9	TGTGCCAGCAGCTTAGAGGGGGCAGGCACTAATGAAAAACTGTTTTTT	CASSLEGAGTNEKLFF
many	TRBJ1-1	NA	TRBV29-1	TGCAGCGCTCAACAGGGACGAGGTGAAGCTTTCTTT	CSAQQGRGEAFF
many	TRBJ1-4	NA	TRBV27	TGTGCCAGCAGTGCAACAGGGCTAGCGATTGAAAAACTGTTTTTT	CASSATGLAIEKLFF
many	TRBJ2-3	NA	TRBV3-1	TGTGCCAGCAGCAGCATGGTTGTGGATACGCAGTATTTT	CASSSMVVDTQYF
many	TRBJ2-2	NA	TRBV19	TGTGCCAGTAGTATTTCAGGGAGACAAACCGGGGAGCTGTTTTTT	CASSISGRQTGELFF
many	TRBJ1-1	TRBD1	TRBV5-6	TGTGCCAGCCTCCCTTGGGGGACAGGGGCGTCCGAAGCTTTCTTT	CASLPWGTGASEAFF
many	TRBJ2-2	NA	TRBV6-6	TGTGCCAGCAGTTACTCAACCACCGGGGAGCTGTTTTTT	CASSYSTTGELFF
many	TRBJ1-1	NA	TRBV3-1	TGTGCCAGCAGCCAAGAAAGGGGCGCAGGGAACACTGAAGCTTTCTTT	CASSQERGAGNTEAFF
medium-sized	TRBJ1-5	TRBD1	TRBV10-2	TGCGCCAGCAGTGAGTCGACAGGGTCAGAGCCCCAGCATTTT	CASSESTGSEPQHF
NA	TRBJ2-3	NA	TRBV20-1	TGCAGTGCTAGACTGGAAACTAGCACAGATACGCAGTATTTT	CSARLETSTDTQYF
many	TRBJ1-1	NA	TRBV10-2	TGCGCCAGCAGTGGCCTGAGGGGGAACACTGAAGCTTTCTTT	CASSGLRGNTEAFF
many	TRBJ2-4	NA	TRBV29-1	TGCAGCGTCACCAGGGGAGTGGGAAACATTCAGTACTTC	CSVTRGVGNIQYF
medium-sized	TRBJ2-2	NA	TRBV5-1	TGCGCCAGCAGCTTATCCGGACTAAACACCGGGGAGCTGTTTTTT	CASSLSGLNTGELFF
many	TRBJ1-1	NA	TRBV25-1	TGTGCCAGCAGGCACACGGGGGGTGGCACTGAAGCTTTCTTT	CASRHTGGGTEAFF
many	TRBJ2-3	NA	TRBV7-3	TGTGCCAGCAGCTTAACTCTCGGAAGCACAGATACGCAGTATTTT	CASSLTLGSTDTQYF
many	TRBJ1-1	NA	TRBV21-1	TGTGCCAGCAGCAAAGGCCGACTATGGGGGAACACTGAAGCTTTCTTT	CASSKGRLWGNTEAFF
many	TRBJ2-1	NA	TRBV5-1	TGCGCCAGCAGCTTGCCCCCGGGGCTATACAATGAGCAGTTCTTC	CASSLPPGLYNEQFF
many	TRBJ2-1	NA	TRBV6-5	TGTGCCAGCAGTTACGGAGGAAATCGATTCTTC	CASSYGGNRFF
medium-sized	TRBJ2-6	NA	TRBV7-2	TGTGCCAGCAGCCCCCAGTACAGGGTTCCTGGGGCCAACGTCCTGACTTTC	CASSPQYRVPGANVLTF
many	TRBJ2-3	NA	TRBV3-1	TGTGCCAGCAGCCAGAACGGGGGAGCTAGCACAGATACGCAGTATTTT	CASSQNGGASTDTQYF
medium-sized	TRBJ2-1	TRBD2	TRBV20-1	TGCAGTGCTAGAGTCAGAAGCGGGGGGGCGGTTACCTACAATGAGCAGTTCTTC	CSARVRSGGAVTYNEQFF
medium-sized	TRBJ1-1	NA	TRBV20-1	TGCAGTGCTAATACAGCGAACACTGAAGCTTTCTTT	CSANTANTEAFF